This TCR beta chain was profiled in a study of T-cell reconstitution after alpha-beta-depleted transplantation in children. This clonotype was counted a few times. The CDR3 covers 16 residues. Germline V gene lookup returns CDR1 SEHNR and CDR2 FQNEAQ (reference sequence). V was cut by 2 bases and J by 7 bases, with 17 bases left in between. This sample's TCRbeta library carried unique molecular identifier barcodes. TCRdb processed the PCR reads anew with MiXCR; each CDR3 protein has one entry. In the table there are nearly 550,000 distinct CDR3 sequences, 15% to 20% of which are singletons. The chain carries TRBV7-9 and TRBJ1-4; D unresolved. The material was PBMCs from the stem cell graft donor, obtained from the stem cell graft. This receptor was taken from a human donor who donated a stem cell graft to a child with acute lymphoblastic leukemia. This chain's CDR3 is CASSLLGSPFSEKLFF. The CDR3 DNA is TGTGCCAGCAGCTTACTGGGCAGCCCATTTAGTGAAAAACTGTTTTTT.